This is a list of T cell receptor beta chains from one sample in a study of identical twins. TCRdb passed the 5' RACE reads through MiXCR, listing each CDR3 protein once. The table includes under 900,000 distinct CDR3 sequences, about 12% detected once. The same sample was also used in a study of yellow fever vaccine responses in identical twins.

The sequencing sample was made of PBMCs. The origin of the receptors is a woman younger than 35 in good health. CDR3s include the opening cysteine and the closing phenylalanine or tryptophan. The D gene is left open where the match is weak. Clone size is shown for a subset of rows, as once, few, many or a class of expanded clone.

d_gene | len | abundance | j_gene | v_gene | CDR3nt | CDR3aa
. | 15 | . | TRBJ1-2 | TRBV10-2 | TGCGCCAGCAGTCCCACCCAGGGTACAAACTATGGCTACACCTTC | CASSPTQGTNYGYTF
TRBD2 | 14 | few | TRBJ2-1 | TRBV11-3 | TGTGCCAGCAGCTTACTTGCGGGAGAGCTTGAGCAGTTCTTC | CASSLLAGELEQFF
TRBD2 | 15 | . | TRBJ2-1 | TRBV5-5 | TGTGCCAGCAGCAATAGCGGGGACTCCTACAATGAGCAGTTCTTC | CASSNSGDSYNEQFF
. | 13 | few | TRBJ2-3 | TRBV29-1 | TGCAGCGTTGTTAGGGCAGGGGCAGATACGCAGTATTTT | CSVVRAGADTQYF
TRBD1 | 15 | . | TRBJ1-5 | TRBV6-1 | TGTGCCAGCAGTCTTGACAGGGCGAACAATCAGCCCCAGCATTTT | CASSLDRANNQPQHF
TRBD2 | 13 | few | TRBJ2-1 | TRBV7-2 | TGTGCCAGCAGCCGACGGGAAGTAGCGGGCCAGTTCTTC | CASSRREVAGQFF
. | 15 | many | TRBJ1-5 | TRBV12-3/TRBV12-4 | TGTGCCAGCAGCCTCAGGGCGTTCGGCAATCAGCCCCAGCATTTT | CASSLRAFGNQPQHF
. | 12 | many | TRBJ2-3 | TRBV7-9 | TGTGCCAGCAGCTCACTAATTGATACGCAGTATTTT | CASSSLIDTQYF
. | 19 | few | TRBJ2-4 | TRBV6-1 | TGTGCCAGCACTCAGGGGGGGCTCTGGACCCCTCCCTCCAAAAACATTCAGTACTTC | CASTQGGLWTPPSKNIQYF
TRBD2 | 17 | . | TRBJ2-1 | TRBV5-4 | TGTGCCAGCAGCTCACCCGGCGGGGGGACCTACTACAATGAGCAGTTCTTC | CASSSPGGGTYYNEQFF
TRBD2 | 15 | . | TRBJ2-3 | TRBV28 | TGTGCCAGCAGTGCACCCGGGGGGAGGACAGATACGCAGTATTTT | CASSAPGGRTDTQYF
. | 14 | . | TRBJ2-2 | TRBV6-2/TRBV6-3 | TGTGCCAGCAGTCACAGGGAGAACACCGGGGAGCTGTTTTTT | CASSHRENTGELFF
. | 16 | few | TRBJ1-6 | TRBV3-1 | TGTGCCAGCAGCCAAGGCGGGGAGGTAGCAAATTCACCCCTCCACTTT | CASSQGGEVANSPLHF
TRBD2 | 15 | many | TRBJ2-3 | TRBV20-1 | TGCAGTGCTAGAGTTGCGGGGGGCCCCACAGATACGCAGTATTTT | CSARVAGGPTDTQYF
. | 13 | . | TRBJ2-3 | TRBV6-6 | TGTGCCAGCAGGAACCGCGTTTTGGATACGCAGTATTTT | CASRNRVLDTQYF
TRBD2 | 17 | . | TRBJ2-1 | TRBV24-1 | TGTGCCACCAGTGATCCGCGACTAGCGGGGGGACACAATGAGCAGTTCTTC | CATSDPRLAGGHNEQFF
. | 15 | few | TRBJ2-1 | TRBV5-1 | TGCGCCAGCAGCTTGGCCGTGGGGGGTCGGGAAGAGCAGTTCTTC | CASSLAVGGREEQFF
. | 13 | many | TRBJ2-3 | TRBV5-1 | TGCGCCAGCAGCTTGGACCCCACAGATACGCAGTATTTT | CASSLDPTDTQYF
. | 13 | . | TRBJ1-1 | TRBV29-1 | TGCAGCGTTGGGGCAGGGCTGAACACTGAAGCTTTCTTT | CSVGAGLNTEAFF
TRBD2 | 18 | . | TRBJ2-3 | TRBV6-1 | TGTGCCAGCAGTGAATCGGGGCTAGCGGGAGTTGGTGCAGATACGCAGTATTTT | CASSESGLAGVGADTQYF
. | 16 | few | TRBJ2-2 | TRBV7-8 | TGTGCCAGCAGCCCGCCAACAGGTGTGAACACCGGGGAGCTGTTTTTT | CASSPPTGVNTGELFF
TRBD2 | 16 | many | TRBJ2-1 | TRBV5-1 | TGCGCCAGCAGCTCCGGACTAGCGGGAGGAGAGAATGAGCAGTTCTTC | CASSSGLAGGENEQFF
. | 13 | few | TRBJ2-5 | TRBV7-6 | TGTGCCAGCAGCTTAGGACACAAAGAGACCCAGTACTTC | CASSLGHKETQYF
. | 21 | many | TRBJ2-2 | TRBV11-2 | TGTGCCAGCAGCTTAGAGGTCAGGGCAGGTCGGGAAGTTCCCAACACCGGGGAGCTGTTTTTT | CASSLEVRAGREVPNTGELFF
TRBD1 | 14 | . | TRBJ2-1 | TRBV20-1 | TGCAGTGCTAGGTACAGGGGGTCCTACAATGAGCAGTTCTTC | CSARYRGSYNEQFF
. | 11 | few | TRBJ1-2 | TRBV20-1 | TGCAGTATCGATTACAACTATGGCTACACCTTC | CSIDYNYGYTF
. | 13 | . | TRBJ1-2 | TRBV14 | TGTGCCAGCAGCCAAGATTCCGGGAAGGGCTACACCTTC | CASSQDSGKGYTF
TRBD2 | 17 | few | TRBJ2-1 | TRBV5-1 | TGCGCCAGCAGCTTGTCTAGCGGGAGGGCCCCCTACAATGAGCAGTTCTTC | CASSLSSGRAPYNEQFF
. | 12 | . | TRBJ2-1 | TRBV4-1 | TGCGCCAGCAGCCAAGATGGGTCAGGACAATTCTTC | CASSQDGSGQFF
. | 15 | . | TRBJ1-6 | TRBV7-8 | TGTGCCAGCAGCTTAGAGGCCCTCACGGGTTCACCCCTCCACTTT | CASSLEALTGSPLHF
TRBD2 | 14 | . | TRBJ2-7 | TRBV3-1 | TGTGCCAGTGCCAGCGGGACCAAAAGTTACGAGCAGTACTTC | CASASGTKSYEQYF
TRBD1 | 12 | . | TRBJ2-7 | TRBV29-1 | TGCAGCGCCGATGGGGACAGGGGCGAGCAGTACTTC | CSADGDRGEQYF
. | 14 | many | TRBJ2-7 | TRBV20-1 | TGCAGTGCTAGAGTGGAGCGAAGCTCCTACGAGCAGTACTTC | CSARVERSSYEQYF
. | 14 | few | TRBJ2-3 | TRBV7-9 | TGTGCCAGCAGCCGCCCGGGTCTAACAGATACGCAGTATTTT | CASSRPGLTDTQYF
. | 13 | few | TRBJ2-2 | TRBV7-9 | TGTGCCAGCAGCTTAGTCCCAGCCGGGGAGCTGTTTTTT | CASSLVPAGELFF
TRBD1 | 15 | . | TRBJ2-2 | TRBV4-2 | TGTGCCAGCAGCGAGGGGGCGAGTGACACCGGGGAGCTGTTTTTT | CASSEGASDTGELFF
TRBD2 | 16 | few | TRBJ2-7 | TRBV4-1 | TGCGCCAGCAGCCAAGTCGCTAGCGGGGGTGGGTACGAGCAGTACTTC | CASSQVASGGGYEQYF
TRBD2 | 15 | few | TRBJ2-1 | TRBV20-1 | TGCAGTGCTAGTCTGTCTCGGGGGGGGCAGGCTGAGCAGTTCTTC | CSASLSRGGQAEQFF
TRBD2 | 17 | . | TRBJ2-3 | TRBV24-1 | TGTGCCACCAGTGTAACTAGCGGGAGGGCCAGGACAGATACGCAGTATTTT | CATSVTSGRARTDTQYF
. | 15 | . | TRBJ2-5 | TRBV5-1 | TGCGCCAGCAGCTTGGCTGGGGGCTACATTGAGACCCAGTACTTC | CASSLAGGYIETQYF
. | 16 | . | TRBJ2-3 | TRBV14 | TGTGCCAGCAGCCAAGGGGGGGCAGGCTTTCAGTATACGCAGTATTTT | CASSQGGAGFQYTQYF
TRBD1 | 14 | many | TRBJ1-1 | TRBV12-3/TRBV12-4 | TGCGCCAGCAGCTTATGGACAGGGAACACTGAAGCTTTCTTT | CASSLWTGNTEAFF
TRBD1 | 15 | few | TRBJ1-2 | TRBV12-3/TRBV12-4 | TGTGCCAGCAGCTTCCAACCGACAGGGGGCGATGGCTACACCTTC | CASSFQPTGGDGYTF
TRBD1 | 15 | . | TRBJ2-5 | TRBV3-1 | TGTGCCAGCAGCCAAGACTTGACAGGGAGTGGGACCCAGTACTTC | CASSQDLTGSGTQYF
. | 16 | few | TRBJ1-2 | TRBV6-5 | TGTGCCAGCAGTTACCTCCCTATCCGGGATCTCTATGGCTACACCTTC | CASSYLPIRDLYGYTF
. | 14 | . | TRBJ1-5 | TRBV10-3 | TGTGCCATCAGTGAGGGTGTTAGCAATCAGCCCCAGCATTTT | CAISEGVSNQPQHF
TRBD1 | 15 | many | TRBJ2-1 | TRBV5-1 | TGCGCCAGCAGCTTGGGGGACAGGCCTTACAATGAGCAGTTCTTC | CASSLGDRPYNEQFF
. | 18 | few | TRBJ2-1 | TRBV4-2 | TGTGCCAGCAGCCAAGATAGCCAGCGGGCGAATTCCTACAATGAGCAGTTCTTC | CASSQDSQRANSYNEQFF
TRBD1 | 14 | few | TRBJ2-7 | TRBV28 | TGTGCCAGCGCAACCGGGACAGGGTCTCACGAGCAGTACTTC | CASATGTGSHEQYF
. | 14 | . | TRBJ2-1 | TRBV20-1 | TGCAGTGCTGCCCCGGGGGGCCGCTACAATGAGCAGTTCTTC | CSAAPGGRYNEQFF
TRBD2 | 15 | few | TRBJ2-1 | TRBV5-6 | TGTGCCAGCAGCACGGGGACTAGTTGGGGCAATGAGCAGTTCTTC | CASSTGTSWGNEQFF
. | 18 | . | TRBJ1-2 | TRBV29-1 | TGCAGCGTTGAAGTTAGCTCGGTCGAGGGACGGCACTGGGGTGGCTACACCTTC | CSVEVSSVEGRHWGGYTF
TRBD1 | 15 | . | TRBJ2-7 | TRBV12-3/TRBV12-4 | TGTGCCAGCAGTCCCGGGACAGGGACAATATACGAGCAGTACTTC | CASSPGTGTIYEQYF
. | 13 | . | TRBJ2-1 | TRBV5-1 | TGCGCCAGCGGGGCGGGTTCCTACAATGAGCAGTTCTTC | CASGAGSYNEQFF